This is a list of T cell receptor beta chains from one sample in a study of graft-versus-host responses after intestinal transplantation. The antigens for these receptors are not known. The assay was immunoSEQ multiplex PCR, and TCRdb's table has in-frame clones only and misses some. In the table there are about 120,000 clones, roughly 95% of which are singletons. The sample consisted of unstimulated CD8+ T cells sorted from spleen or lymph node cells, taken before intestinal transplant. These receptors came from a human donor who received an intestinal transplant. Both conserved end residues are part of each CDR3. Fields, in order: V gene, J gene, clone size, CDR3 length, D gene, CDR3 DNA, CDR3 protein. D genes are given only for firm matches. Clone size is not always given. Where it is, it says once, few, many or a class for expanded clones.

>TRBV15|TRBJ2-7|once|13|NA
TGTGCCACCAGCAGGGGACGGACCTACGAGCAGTACTTC
CATSRGRTYEQYF
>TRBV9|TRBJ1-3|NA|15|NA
TGTGCCAGCAGCGTAGCGGCGACATCTGGAAACACCATATATTTT
CASSVAATSGNTIYF
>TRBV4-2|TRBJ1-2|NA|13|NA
TGTGCCAGCAGCCAATTAGGGAAAGATGGCTACACCTTC
CASSQLGKDGYTF
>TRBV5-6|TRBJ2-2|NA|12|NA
TGTGCCAGCAGCTTCGGCACCGGGGAGCTGTTTTTT
CASSFGTGELFF
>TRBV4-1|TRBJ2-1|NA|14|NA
TGCGCCAGCAGCCTCACCTTCGGGGACAATGAGCAGTTCTTC
CASSLTFGDNEQFF
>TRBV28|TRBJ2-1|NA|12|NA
TGTGCCAGCAGTTGGCCCTACAATGAGCAGTTCTTC
CASSWPYNEQFF
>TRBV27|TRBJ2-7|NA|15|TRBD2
TGTGCCAGCAGTTTGACTAGCGGGGCATCCTACGAGCAGTACTTC
CASSLTSGASYEQYF
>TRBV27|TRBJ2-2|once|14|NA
TGTGCCAGCCAAAGAGGGATGAACACCGGGGAGCTGTTTTTT
CASQRGMNTGELFF
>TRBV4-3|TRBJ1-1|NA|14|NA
TGCGCCAGCAGCCAAGATGAAAGGCGACCTGAAGCTTTCTTT
CASSQDERRPEAFF
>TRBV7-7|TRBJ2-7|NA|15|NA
TGTGCCAGCAGCTTAGGGTCCGGGACATCCTACGAGCAGTACTTC
CASSLGSGTSYEQYF
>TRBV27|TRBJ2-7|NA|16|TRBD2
TGTGCCAGCAGCCCTACTATGACTAGCGGGATCTACGAGCAGTACTTC
CASSPTMTSGIYEQYF
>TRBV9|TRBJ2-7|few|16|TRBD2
TGTGCCAGCAGCCCAGATAGCGGGAGGGGGTCCTACGAGCAGTACTTC
CASSPDSGRGSYEQYF
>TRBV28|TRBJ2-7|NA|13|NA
TGTGCCAGCAGCACCGGCCTGACCTACGAGCAGTACTTC
CASSTGLTYEQYF
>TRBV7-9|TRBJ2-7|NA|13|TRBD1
TGTGCCAGCAGCCAAGGGGGACAGTTCGAGCAGTACTTC
CASSQGGQFEQYF
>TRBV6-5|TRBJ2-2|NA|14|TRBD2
TGTGCCAGCAGTTACTGGGGGACTATCGGGGAGCTGTTTTTT
CASSYWGTIGELFF
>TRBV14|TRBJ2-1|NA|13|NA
TGTGCCAGCAGCCCGATACAGGGCGATGAGCAGTTCTTC
CASSPIQGDEQFF
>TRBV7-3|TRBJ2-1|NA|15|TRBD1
TGTGCCAGCAGCAAACAGGGGCTCGCCTACAATGAGCAGTTCTTC
CASSKQGLAYNEQFF
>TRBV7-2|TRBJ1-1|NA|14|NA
TGTGCCAGCAGCTTAGTACCAGGGAACACTGAAGCTTTCTTT
CASSLVPGNTEAFF
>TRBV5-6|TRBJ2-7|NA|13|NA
TGTGCCAGCAGCTGGGGGTCTTTTTACGAGCAGTACTTC
CASSWGSFYEQYF
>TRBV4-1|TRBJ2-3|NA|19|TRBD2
TGCGCCAGCAGCCAAGATTCGAGACTAGCGGGAGGAGGTGCAGATACGCAGTATTTT
CASSQDSRLAGGGADTQYF
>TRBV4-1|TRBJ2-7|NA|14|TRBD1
TGCGCCAGCAGCCCCGACAGGGGGCTCGGCGAGCAGTACTTC
CASSPDRGLGEQYF
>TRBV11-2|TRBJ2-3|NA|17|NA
TGTGCCAGCAGCTTATCGTTCGGGACACCCAAAACAGATACGCAGTATTTT
CASSLSFGTPKTDTQYF
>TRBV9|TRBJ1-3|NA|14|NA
TGTGCCAGCAGGGGACATCTTTCCGGAAACACCATATATTTT
CASRGHLSGNTIYF
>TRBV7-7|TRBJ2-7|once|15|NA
TGTGCCAGCAGCTTATGGACGGGACCTTCCTACGAGCAGTACTTC
CASSLWTGPSYEQYF
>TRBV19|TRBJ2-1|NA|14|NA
TGTGCCAGTAGTATAGGGACAGAATACAATGAGCAGTTCTTC
CASSIGTEYNEQFF
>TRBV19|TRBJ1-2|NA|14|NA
TGTGCCAGTAGTCCCGGGACAACCTCTTCAAGCTACACCTTC
CASSPGTTSSSYTF
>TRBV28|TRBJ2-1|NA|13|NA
TGTGCCAGCAGTTTAGGCTCCTACAATGAGCAGTTCTTC
CASSLGSYNEQFF
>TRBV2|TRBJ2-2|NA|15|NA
TGTGCCAGCAGTGAGAGTTCTGACGAGACCGGGGAGCTGTTTTTT
CASSESSDETGELFF